The clone carrying this T cell receptor (beta chain) showed up just a few times. Its specificity is not known. This CDR3 is built from 12 residues. Trimming cost V 5 bases and J 5 bases, with 9 bases left between them. Germline-derived CDR1 and CDR2 are LNHDA and SQIVND (reference sequence). The sample is drawn from a study of beta chain features in type 1 diabetes. Study-wide results and caveats: The study found moderately but significantly shorter TCRB CDR3s in all four CD4+ subsets of Type 1 diabetes patients. Patients showed naive, central memory and Treg TCRB repertoires that appeared more similar than those of healthy donors. The question left open here concerned HLA type influencing TCRB rearrangement.

Every bit of the isolated RNA underwent reverse transcription, so sequencing read expressed TCRB transcripts. Libraries were prepared by immunoSEQ multiplex PCR; TCRdb keeps only in-frame clonotypes and omits some of them. Of roughly 160,000 clones listed, just over 8% are singletons. Sequencing was carried out using central memory CD4+ T cells from blood. The TCR was taken from a woman in her late teens or twenties with type 1 diabetes. The chain has TRBV19 and TRBJ2-5; a possible D gene is TRBD1 (5 bases). CDR3 region: CASSRQYETQYF. The CDR3 DNA reads as TGTGCCAGTAGTCGACAGTACGAGACCCAGTACTTC. Combining the CDR3 with reference TRBV19 and TRBJ2-5 gives the whole variable domain DGGITQSPKYLFRKEGQNVTLSCEQNLNHDAMYWYRQDPGQGLRLIYYSQIVNDFQKGDIAEGYSVSREKKESFPLTVTSAQKNPTAFYLCASSRQYETQYFGPGTRLLVL.